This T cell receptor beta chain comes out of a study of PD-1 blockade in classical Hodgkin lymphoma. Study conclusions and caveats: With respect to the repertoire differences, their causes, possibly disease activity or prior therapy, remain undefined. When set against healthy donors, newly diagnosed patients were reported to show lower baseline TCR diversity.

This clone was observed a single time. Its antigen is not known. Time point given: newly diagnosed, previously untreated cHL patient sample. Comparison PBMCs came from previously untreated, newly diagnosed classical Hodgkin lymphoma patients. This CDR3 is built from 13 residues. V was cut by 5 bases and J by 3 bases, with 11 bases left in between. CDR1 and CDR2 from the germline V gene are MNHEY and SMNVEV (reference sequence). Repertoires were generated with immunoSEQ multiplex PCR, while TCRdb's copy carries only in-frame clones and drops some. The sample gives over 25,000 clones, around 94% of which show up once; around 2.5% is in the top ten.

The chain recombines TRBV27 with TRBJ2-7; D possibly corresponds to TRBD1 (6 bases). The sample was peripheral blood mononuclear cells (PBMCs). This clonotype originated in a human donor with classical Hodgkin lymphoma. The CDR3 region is CASSLNRDYEQYF. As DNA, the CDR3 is TGTGCCAGCAGTCTGAACAGGGACTACGAGCAGTACTTC.